One and the same sample provided the 32 T cell receptor beta chains below, sequenced in a study of tumor and adjacent non-tumor tissue in lung cancer. This sample's RNA came from whole unsorted tissue. The normal lung tissue was taken more than 3 cm from the tumor edge. A modified ARM-PCR protocol with three rounds of nested PCR amplified TCRbeta. TCRdb called the multiplex PCR reads again in MiXCR, with one record for every CDR3 protein. The sample consists of 90,000 to 100,000 distinct CDR3 sequences, 80% of them appearing once. The source material was distant non-tumor lung tissue. The receptors stem from a man in his sixties with small cell lung cancer.

The sample holds a few counts of this clonotype. J is TRBJ2-7 and V is TRBV21-1. TRBV21-1 counts as a pseudogene. CDR3 length: 15 residues. The CDR3 region has the DNA TGTGCCAGCAGTACTGGTAATTCGGGCTCCTACGAGCAGTACGTC. This codes for CASSTGNSGSYEQYV.

Details on this clonotype: At one boundary the junction diverges from the germline segment, which might be a read error. V is TRBV29-1 and J is TRBJ2-1; TRBD2 aligns across 7 bases. The CDR3 length is 15 residues. Germline CDR1 SQVTM, CDR2 ANQGSEA. CDR3 sequence (DNA): TGCAGCGTTGAATATAGGCGGGAGAGGTTAAATGAGCAGTCCTTC. It specifies CSVEYRRERLNEQSF.

The chain joins TRBV6-1 to TRBJ2-2; D unresolved. Germline-derived CDR1 and CDR2 are MNHNS and SASEGT. V was trimmed by 1 base and J by 8 bases, leaving 17 bases between them. This CDR3 has 16 amino acids. This chain's CDR3 is CASSEDHDMPAGELFF. The CDR3 DNA follows: TGTGCCAGCAGTGAAGATCATGACATGCCGGCTGGGGAGCTGTTTTTT.

About this clonotype: A read error may produce the germline difference seen at one junction end. The chain employs TRBV13 and TRBJ2-3; tentatively, D is TRBD1 or TRBD2 (6 bases each). Per germline, CDR1 PRHDT and CDR2 FYEKMQ (reference sequence). The CDR3 has 15 residues. The CDR3 nucleotides read TGTGCCGGTCATTTAAGGGGGGTGACCACAGATACGCTGTATTTT. Its translation is CAGHLRGVTTDTLYF.

Turning to this clonotype: As the CDR3 is not closed by the conserved phenylalanine or tryptophan, this likely results from a read error. V usage is TRBV2 and J usage is TRBJ1-5; D perhaps matches TRBD1 (5 bases). This CDR3 is 17 amino acids long. Looked up from germline, CDR1 is SNHLY and CDR2 is FYNNEI. The CDR3 coding sequence is TGTGCCAGGAGTGAACGGAGGGGTTCAGGCGGGAATCAGCCCCAGCATCTT. Translated, it gives CARSERRGSGGNQPQHL.

As for this clonotype: This likely comes from a read error, as the CDR3 has no conserved phenylalanine or tryptophan at its end. V gene TRBV12-3 or TRBV12-4 combines with J gene TRBJ2-3, with TRBD2 matching over 11 bases. This CDR3 is 17 amino acids long. The DNA for the CDR3 is TGTGCCAGCAGTTTAGAGCCTAGCGGGAGGCCGGGAGATAGGCAGTATATT. It translates to CASSLEPSGRPGDRQYI.

This clonotype was observed once. Germline is not matched at one junction end, which may reflect a read error. This chain connects TRBV29-1 to TRBJ2-1, with 8 bases that match TRBD1. The length of the CDR3 is 14 residues. Germline CDR1 SQVTM, CDR2 ANQGSEA. The DNA of the CDR3 is TGCAGCGCGAGGTTCAGGGGGCCTATCAATGAGCAGTTCTTT. Amino acids: CSARFRGPINEQFF.

In the case of this clonotype: Since no conserved phenylalanine or tryptophan closes the CDR3, a read error is the likely cause. This chain uses TRBV11-3 with TRBJ2-2, with D possibly TRBD2 on 6 matching bases. Germline V gene sequence: CDR1 SGHNT, CDR2 YENEEA. This CDR3 is 15 amino acids long. CDR3: CTSSYGSGGTGELFL. As DNA, the CDR3 is TGTACCAGCAGCTACGGTAGCGGAGGGACCGGGGAGCTGTTTTTG.

This rearrangement joins TRBV12-3 or TRBV12-4 to TRBJ2-3; D tentatively fits TRBD1 or TRBD2 (5 bases each). This CDR3 has 12 residues. Trimming took 8 bases from V and 14 from J, leaving 20 bases between them. CDR3 nucleotides: TGTGCCAGCCCAACAGGAGGCTCCCCGCGGTATTTT. Translating it yields CASPTGGSPRYF.

Note on this clonotype: A single base separates this from a much larger clone, so it may be a read error. The V call is TRBV24-1, the J call TRBJ1-5, with unresolved D. With the DNA end fitting TRBJ2-3 better, the J assignment may be wrong. Per germline, CDR1 KGHDR and CDR2 SFDVKD. CDR3 length: 13 amino acids. In DNA, the CDR3 is TGTGCCACCAGTGACGACGGTAATCAGCCCCAGTATTTT. Its protein is CATSDDGNQPQYF.

The count of this clonotype is one. Relative to the germline gene, one junction end is altered; a read error may explain this. The gene calls are TRBV12-3 or TRBV12-4 and TRBJ2-1, with 11 nucleotides matching TRBD2. The CDR3 sequence is 15 residues long. The CDR3 nucleotides read TGTGCCAGCAGTCGCACTAGCGGGAGTCACAATGAGCATTTCTTC. Encoded protein: CASSRTSGSHNEHFF.

As regards this clonotype: A much larger clone differs from this one at a single base, so this may be a read error. This rearrangement joins TRBV20-1 to TRBJ1-5; D possibly corresponds to TRBD1 (6 bases). Germline assignment: CDR1 DFQATT and CDR2 SNEGSKA (reference sequence). The CDR3 spans 16 residues. V gave up 0 bases and J gave up 4 bases, with 16 bases separating them. The CDR3 spells CSARDSGTWGNQPQHF. CDR3 nucleotides: TGCAGTGCTAGAGATTCCGGGACATGGGGTAATCAGCCCCAGCATTTT.

With regard to this clonotype: This clone may be a read error of a much larger clone one base away. The CDR3 reads CASSSTDSNQPQHF. In nucleotides, the CDR3 is TGTGCCAGCAGCTCGACAGATAGCAATCAGCCCCAGCATTTT. The J gene is TRBJ1-5, the V gene TRBV7-9, with TRBD1 as a possible D gene (5 bases). V lost 4 bases and J 0 bases, leaving 7 bases between the germline ends. The CDR3 is 14 amino acids. The germline V gene has CDR1 SEHNR and CDR2 FQNEAQ (reference sequence).

About this clonotype: At one of its ends the junction is not consistent with the germline gene, which may arise from a read error. J is TRBJ2-5 and V is TRBV28, with D perhaps matching TRBD1 (5 bases). The CDR3 loop spans 15 amino acids. Per germline, CDR1 MDHEN and CDR2 SYDVKM. CDR3 residues: CASRPHRSGQEIQYF. CDR3 sequence (DNA): TGTGCCAGCAGACCCCATAGGTCAGGACAAGAGATCCAGTACTTC.

A remark on this clonotype: The conserved phenylalanine or tryptophan is not found at the CDR3 terminus, so this likely reflects a read error. This chain joins TRBV6-1 and TRBJ2-1; tentative D call: TRBD2 (6 bases). This CDR3 has 14 amino acids. From germline, CDR1 is MNHNS and CDR2 SASEGT. CDR3 sequence reads: CTSIFSGSRNEQFL. The CDR3 coding sequence is TGTACCAGCATCTTTAGCGGAAGTAGGAATGAGCAGTTCTTA.

A word on this clonotype: A read error may explain this, as a much larger clone is one base away. The V gene is TRBV7-9, the J gene TRBJ1-5; D not resolved. Germline CDR1 SEHNR, CDR2 FQNEAQ (reference sequence). The length of the CDR3 is 15 residues. With 5 bases removed from V and 6 bases from J, the gap between germline ends came to 17 bases. The CDR3 nucleotides are TGTGCCAGCAGCGTCGGAAAGGCGGAGGGTCAGCCCCAGCATTTT. Its translation: CASSVGKAEGQPQHF.

This clonotype has ten or more counts. V usage is TRBV12-3 or TRBV12-4 and J usage is TRBJ2-3; the match to TRBD1 covers 12 bases. This CDR3 has 18 amino acids. The junction had 13 bases not matched to a gene; V was cut back by 3 bases and J by 6 bases. CDR3 sequence (DNA): TGTGCCAGCAGTTTCCAGCGGGGGGGACAGGGGGCGCATGATACGCAGTATTTT. It codes for CASSFQRGGQGAHDTQYF.

On this clonotype: Here the CDR3 omits its conserved ending phenylalanine or tryptophan, so a read error is the likely source. This chain uses TRBV11-1 with TRBJ1-1, with 9 bases matching TRBD1. Per germline, CDR1 SGHAT and CDR2 FQDESV (reference sequence). This CDR3 has 17 residues. V lost 2 bases and J lost 4; bases outside the gene matches: 11. CDR3 in DNA: TGTGCCAGCAGCTTAACAGGGGGCGTGGATAGGAGCACTGAAGCTTTCCTT. The encoded protein is CASSLTGGVDRSTEAFL.

Comment on this clonotype: No conserved phenylalanine or tryptophan ends this CDR3, so it is likely a read error. The CDR3 DNA sequence: TGTGCCCGTAGCCAAGATCTGAAGGCCAACACCGGGGAGCTGTTTCTT. As protein: CARSQDLKANTGELFL. The V and J genes are TRBV4-2 and TRBJ2-2; D gene ambiguous. The V gene lost 11 bases and the J gene lost 2 bases, with 21 bases spanning the gap. Per germline, CDR1 LGHNA and CDR2 YNFKEQ. The CDR3 is made up of 16 amino acids.

In this sample, this clonotype turned up many times. CDR3 sequence: CASSLVGQGLDTQYF. The CDR3 DNA sequence: TGCGCCAGCAGCTTGGTGGGGCAGGGACTAGATACGCAGTATTTT. V gene TRBV5-1 combines with J gene TRBJ2-3; possible D gene TRBD2, 6 bases. The germline V and J ends were trimmed by 0 bases and 5 bases, with 13 bases remaining between them. The CDR3 contains 15 residues. Germline-derived CDR1 and CDR2 are SGHRS and YFSETQ.

The J gene is TRBJ2-5, the V gene TRBV20-1, with 12 nucleotides matching TRBD2. The length of the CDR3 is 14 residues. Looked up from germline, CDR1 is DFQATT and CDR2 is SNEGSKA (reference sequence). Trimming took 2 bases from V and 4 from J; bases not matched to a gene: 2. This CDR3 is CSARWGLAGETQYF. CDR3 DNA: TGCAGTGCTAGATGGGGACTAGCGGGAGAGACCCAGTACTTC.

This clonotype was counted at least ten times. The V gene is TRBV12-3 or TRBV12-4, the J gene TRBJ2-3; tentatively, D is TRBD2 (6 bases). CDR3 length: 13 residues. Trimming removed 3 bases at V and 6 bases at J, with 10 bases between. The CDR3 bases are TGTGCCAGCAGTTTCGGGGGTAGGGATACGCAGTATTTT. It yields the protein CASSFGGRDTQYF.

Points on this clonotype: The junction differs from germline at one of its ends, possibly a read error. The chain has TRBV12-3 or TRBV12-4 and TRBJ1-5, with D unclear. The CDR3 is 12 amino acids. The chain's CDR3 is CASSRDNRPKHF. Here the CDR3 DNA reads TGTGCCAGCAGCCGAGACAATCGGCCCAAGCATTTT.

Regarding this clonotype: The junction and the germline gene differ at one end; a read error may be behind it. This chain uses TRBV6-5 with TRBJ1-2, with 12 bases fitting TRBD1. This CDR3 is built from 18 residues. The germline CDR1 and CDR2 sequences are MNHEY and SVGAGI. The CDR3 DNA reads TGTGCCAGCAGTTACAGTGTTGTCGGGACAGGGGGCCACTATGGCTACACGTTC. It translates to CASSYSVVGTGGHYGYTF.

Turning to this clonotype: A much larger clone lies a single base off, so this may be a read error. The chain carries TRBV2 and TRBJ1-5, with D tentatively TRBD1 (5 bases). This CDR3 is 15 amino acids long. CDR1 and CDR2 (germline): SNHLY, FYNNEI. CDR3 coding DNA: TGTGCCAGCAGGACGGCAGGGTTTAGCATTCAGCCCCAGCATTTT. The encoded protein is CASRTAGFSIQPQHF.

In regard to this clonotype: No conserved phenylalanine or tryptophan ends this CDR3, so it is likely a read error. The chain combines TRBV12-3 or TRBV12-4 with TRBJ2-2, with D perhaps TRBD1 (5 bases). CDR3 length equals 13 residues. The CDR3 bases are TGTACCAGCAGAGACAGTTTCACCGGGGAGCTGTTTTCT. It specifies CTSRDSFTGELFS.

As to this clonotype: Relative to the germline gene, one junction end is altered; a read error may explain this. The chain employs TRBV7-9 and TRBJ2-5, with D perhaps matching TRBD1 or TRBD2 (5 bases each). Germline V gene lookup returns CDR1 SEHNR and CDR2 FQNEAQ (reference sequence). This CDR3 region has 12 residues. The chain's CDR3 is CGSSLEGETQYF. CDR3 in DNA: TGTGGCAGCAGCCTAGAGGGGGAGACCCAGTACTTC. The full variable domain, completed using reference TRBV7-9 and TRBJ2-5, is DTGVSQNPRHKITKRGQNVTFRCDPISEHNRLYWYRQTLGQGPEFLTYFQNEAQLEKSRLLSDRFSAERPKGSFSTLEIQRTEQGDSAMYLCGSSLEGETQYFGPGTRLLVL.

This clonotype was seen repeatedly, ten times or more. CDR3 region: CASSQSGETYEQYV. In nucleotides, the CDR3 is TGTGCCAGCAGCCAAAGTGGAGAGACCTACGAGCAGTACGTC. This sequence joins TRBV14 and TRBJ2-7; D is unresolved. With 2 bases removed from V and 2 bases from J, the gap between germline ends came to 10 bases. This CDR3 has 14 residues. CDR1 and CDR2 from the germline V gene are SGHDN and FVKESK.

This clonotype was detected only once. The chain is built from TRBV12-3 or TRBV12-4 and TRBJ1-2; the D is unclear. This CDR3 contains 13 residues. V lost 3 bases to trimming and J lost 11 bases, with 16 bases between them. In DNA, the CDR3 is TGTGCCAGCAGTTTGGTGGCAGTGGTTGGTTACACCTTC. It translates to CASSLVAVVGYTF.

This clonotype was recorded at least ten times. The chain combines TRBV28 with TRBJ2-1, with D maybe TRBD2 (6 bases). Trimming shortened V by 6 bases and J by 3 bases, and 9 bases separated the two germline ends. Germline-derived CDR1 and CDR2 are MDHEN and SYDVKM. This CDR3 spans 13 amino acids. The DNA of the CDR3 is TGTGCCAGCAGGGAGGGATACTACAATGAGCAGTTCTTC. Translating it yields CASREGYYNEQFF.

On this clonotype itself: A junction boundary mismatches the germline segment, possibly from a read error. This chain connects TRBV4-1 to TRBJ1-1; no firm D call. Germline V gene data show CDR1 as MGHRA and CDR2 as YSYEKL. The CDR3 covers 15 residues. This CDR3 is CASSQVLGRDTETFF. CDR3 nucleotide sequence: TGCGCCAGCAGCCAAGTTCTAGGGCGTGACACTGAAACTTTCTTT.

Turning to this clonotype: Germline and junction disagree at one end, which may indicate a read error. The rearrangement uses TRBV6-6 and TRBJ2-2; the D gene could be TRBD1 or TRBD2 (5 bases each). The CDR3 has 13 residues. Germline assignment: CDR1 MNHNY and CDR2 SVGAGI (reference sequence). CDR3 sequence reads: CASNGTNTGELFF. DNA of the CDR3: TGTGCCAGCAACGGGACGAACACCGGGGAGTTGTTTTTT.